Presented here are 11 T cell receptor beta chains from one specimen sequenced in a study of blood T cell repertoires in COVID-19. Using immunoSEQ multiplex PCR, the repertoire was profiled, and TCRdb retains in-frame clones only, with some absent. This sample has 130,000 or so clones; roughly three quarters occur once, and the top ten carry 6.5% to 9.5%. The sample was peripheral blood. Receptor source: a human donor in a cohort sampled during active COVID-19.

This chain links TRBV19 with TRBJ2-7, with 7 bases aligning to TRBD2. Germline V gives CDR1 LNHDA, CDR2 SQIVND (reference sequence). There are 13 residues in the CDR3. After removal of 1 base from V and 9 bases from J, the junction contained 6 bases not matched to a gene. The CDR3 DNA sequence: TGTGCCAGTAGTATAGCGGGGGGATTGGCGCAGTACTTC. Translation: CASSIAGGLAQYF.

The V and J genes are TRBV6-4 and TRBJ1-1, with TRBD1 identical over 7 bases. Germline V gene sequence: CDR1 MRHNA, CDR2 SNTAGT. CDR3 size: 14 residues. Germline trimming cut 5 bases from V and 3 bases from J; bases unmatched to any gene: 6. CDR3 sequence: CASSYRGRDTEAFF. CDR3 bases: TGTGCCAGCAGTTACAGGGGAAGGGACACTGAAGCTTTCTTT.

The CDR3 is CASSPHRGRVYGYTF. CDR3 DNA sequence: TGTGCCAGCAGCCCCCACAGGGGGCGCGTCTATGGCTACACCTTC. This chain links TRBV7-9 with TRBJ1-2; 9 bases align to TRBD1. J lost 4 bases, V lost 5 bases, and 8 bases had no gene match. This CDR3 has 15 residues. From germline, CDR1 is SEHNR and CDR2 FQNEAQ (reference sequence).

This CDR3 is CASSQDSSLAGGQNEQYF. The CDR3 DNA is TGCGCCAGCAGCCAAGATTCGAGTCTAGCGGGAGGGCAGAACGAGCAGTACTTC. V usage is TRBV4-1 and J usage is TRBJ2-7; 12 nucleotides agree with TRBD2. The CDR3 contains 18 residues. With 0 bases clipped from V and 5 bases from J, the junction kept 11 bases outside the gene matches. The V gene's germline CDR1 is MGHRA and CDR2 YSYEKL.

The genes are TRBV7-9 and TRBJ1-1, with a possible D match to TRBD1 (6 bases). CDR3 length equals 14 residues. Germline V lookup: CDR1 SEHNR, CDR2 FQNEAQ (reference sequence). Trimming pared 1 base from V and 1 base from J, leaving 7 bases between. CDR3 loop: CASSLGGGNTEAFF. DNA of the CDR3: TGTGCCAGCAGCTTAGGAGGGGGGAACACTGAAGCTTTCTTT.

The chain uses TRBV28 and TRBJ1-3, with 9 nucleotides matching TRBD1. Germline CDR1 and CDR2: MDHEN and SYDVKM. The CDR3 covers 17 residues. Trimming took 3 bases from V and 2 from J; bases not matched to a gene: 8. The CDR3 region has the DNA TGTGCCAGCAGTTTGGGACAGGGAAGTGTGGCTGGAAACACCATATATTTT. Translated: CASSLGQGSVAGNTIYF. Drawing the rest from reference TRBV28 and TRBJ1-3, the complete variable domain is DVKVTQSSRYLVKRTGEKVFLECVQDMDHENMFWYRQDPGLGLRLIYFSYDVKMKEKGDIPEGYSVSREKKERFSLILESASTNQTSMYLCASSLGQGSVAGNTIYFGEGSWLTVV.

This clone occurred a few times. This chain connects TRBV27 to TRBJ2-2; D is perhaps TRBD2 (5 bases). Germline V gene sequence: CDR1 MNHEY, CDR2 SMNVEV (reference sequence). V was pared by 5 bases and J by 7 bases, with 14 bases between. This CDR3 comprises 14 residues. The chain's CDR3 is CASSAGGSLGELFF. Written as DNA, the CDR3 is TGTGCCAGCAGTGCGGGTGGTTCTCTCGGGGAGCTGTTTTTT.

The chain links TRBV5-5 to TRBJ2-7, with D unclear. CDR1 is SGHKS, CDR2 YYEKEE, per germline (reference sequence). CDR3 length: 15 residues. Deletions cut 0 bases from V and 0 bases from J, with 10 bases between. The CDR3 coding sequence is TGTGCCAGCAGCTTGGGGTATTACGGCTCCTACGAGCAGTACTTC. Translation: CASSLGYYGSYEQYF. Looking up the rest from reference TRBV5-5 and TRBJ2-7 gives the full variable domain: DAGVTQSPTHLIKTRGQQVTLRCSPISGHKSVSWYQQVLGQGPQFIFQYYEKEERGRGNFPDRFSARQFPNYSSELNVNALLLGDSALYLCASSLGYYGSYEQYFGPGTRLTVT.

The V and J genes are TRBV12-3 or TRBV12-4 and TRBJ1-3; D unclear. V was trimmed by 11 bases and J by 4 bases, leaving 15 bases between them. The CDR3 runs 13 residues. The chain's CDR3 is CAEVPAPGNTIYF. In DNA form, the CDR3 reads TGTGCCGAGGTGCCCGCCCCCGGAAACACCATATATTTT.

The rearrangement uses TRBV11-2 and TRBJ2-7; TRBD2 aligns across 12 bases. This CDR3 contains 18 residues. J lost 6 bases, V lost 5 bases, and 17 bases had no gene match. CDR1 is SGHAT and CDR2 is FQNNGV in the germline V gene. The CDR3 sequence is CASSPGGLAGPDLGEQYF. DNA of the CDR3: TGTGCCAGCAGCCCAGGCGGACTAGCGGGACCTGACCTGGGCGAGCAGTACTTC.

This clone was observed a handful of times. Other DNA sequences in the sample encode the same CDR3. The CDR3 is CASSERRNTEAFF. As DNA, the CDR3 is TGTGCCAGCAGTGAACGTCGGAACACTGAAGCTTTCTTT. This chain links TRBV6-1 with TRBJ1-1; D gene unclear. The CDR3 runs 13 residues. Trimming pared 2 bases from V and 1 base from J, leaving 5 bases between. The germline CDR1 and CDR2 sequences are MNHNS and SASEGT.